This T cell receptor beta chain was captured by sequencing in a study of cytomegalovirus exposure and HLA in healthy donors. Study results and limitations: In an earlier analysis, in several hundred donors, most V segments appeared productive either ~90% or ~30% of the time. TCR sequences were mostly rare, though some public TCRs occurred in many donors. In a later analysis, compared with equally common non-associated chains, HLA-associated beta chains were more expanded.

PCR employed 60 Vbeta and 13 Jbeta primers. Sequencing used immunoSEQ multiplex PCR; TCRdb keeps in-frame clones, though not all of them. The table records about 170,000 clones, around 76% of them present only once. This CDR3 is built from 15 residues. The trim removed 9 bases at V and 2 bases at J, leaving 9 bases unmatched. Germline V lookup: CDR1 SGHDT, CDR2 YYEEEE. In regard to this clone: Its target is unknown.

Sequenced input: PBMCs. The TCR comes from a girl between 10 and 17 years old in good health and CMV-seropositive. The J gene is TRBJ2-3, the V gene TRBV5-6; TRBD2 aligns across 10 bases. Here the CDR3 DNA reads TGTGCCACCCAAGCGGGACTAGCGTCCACAGATACGCAGTATTTT. Its protein is CATQAGLASTDTQYF.